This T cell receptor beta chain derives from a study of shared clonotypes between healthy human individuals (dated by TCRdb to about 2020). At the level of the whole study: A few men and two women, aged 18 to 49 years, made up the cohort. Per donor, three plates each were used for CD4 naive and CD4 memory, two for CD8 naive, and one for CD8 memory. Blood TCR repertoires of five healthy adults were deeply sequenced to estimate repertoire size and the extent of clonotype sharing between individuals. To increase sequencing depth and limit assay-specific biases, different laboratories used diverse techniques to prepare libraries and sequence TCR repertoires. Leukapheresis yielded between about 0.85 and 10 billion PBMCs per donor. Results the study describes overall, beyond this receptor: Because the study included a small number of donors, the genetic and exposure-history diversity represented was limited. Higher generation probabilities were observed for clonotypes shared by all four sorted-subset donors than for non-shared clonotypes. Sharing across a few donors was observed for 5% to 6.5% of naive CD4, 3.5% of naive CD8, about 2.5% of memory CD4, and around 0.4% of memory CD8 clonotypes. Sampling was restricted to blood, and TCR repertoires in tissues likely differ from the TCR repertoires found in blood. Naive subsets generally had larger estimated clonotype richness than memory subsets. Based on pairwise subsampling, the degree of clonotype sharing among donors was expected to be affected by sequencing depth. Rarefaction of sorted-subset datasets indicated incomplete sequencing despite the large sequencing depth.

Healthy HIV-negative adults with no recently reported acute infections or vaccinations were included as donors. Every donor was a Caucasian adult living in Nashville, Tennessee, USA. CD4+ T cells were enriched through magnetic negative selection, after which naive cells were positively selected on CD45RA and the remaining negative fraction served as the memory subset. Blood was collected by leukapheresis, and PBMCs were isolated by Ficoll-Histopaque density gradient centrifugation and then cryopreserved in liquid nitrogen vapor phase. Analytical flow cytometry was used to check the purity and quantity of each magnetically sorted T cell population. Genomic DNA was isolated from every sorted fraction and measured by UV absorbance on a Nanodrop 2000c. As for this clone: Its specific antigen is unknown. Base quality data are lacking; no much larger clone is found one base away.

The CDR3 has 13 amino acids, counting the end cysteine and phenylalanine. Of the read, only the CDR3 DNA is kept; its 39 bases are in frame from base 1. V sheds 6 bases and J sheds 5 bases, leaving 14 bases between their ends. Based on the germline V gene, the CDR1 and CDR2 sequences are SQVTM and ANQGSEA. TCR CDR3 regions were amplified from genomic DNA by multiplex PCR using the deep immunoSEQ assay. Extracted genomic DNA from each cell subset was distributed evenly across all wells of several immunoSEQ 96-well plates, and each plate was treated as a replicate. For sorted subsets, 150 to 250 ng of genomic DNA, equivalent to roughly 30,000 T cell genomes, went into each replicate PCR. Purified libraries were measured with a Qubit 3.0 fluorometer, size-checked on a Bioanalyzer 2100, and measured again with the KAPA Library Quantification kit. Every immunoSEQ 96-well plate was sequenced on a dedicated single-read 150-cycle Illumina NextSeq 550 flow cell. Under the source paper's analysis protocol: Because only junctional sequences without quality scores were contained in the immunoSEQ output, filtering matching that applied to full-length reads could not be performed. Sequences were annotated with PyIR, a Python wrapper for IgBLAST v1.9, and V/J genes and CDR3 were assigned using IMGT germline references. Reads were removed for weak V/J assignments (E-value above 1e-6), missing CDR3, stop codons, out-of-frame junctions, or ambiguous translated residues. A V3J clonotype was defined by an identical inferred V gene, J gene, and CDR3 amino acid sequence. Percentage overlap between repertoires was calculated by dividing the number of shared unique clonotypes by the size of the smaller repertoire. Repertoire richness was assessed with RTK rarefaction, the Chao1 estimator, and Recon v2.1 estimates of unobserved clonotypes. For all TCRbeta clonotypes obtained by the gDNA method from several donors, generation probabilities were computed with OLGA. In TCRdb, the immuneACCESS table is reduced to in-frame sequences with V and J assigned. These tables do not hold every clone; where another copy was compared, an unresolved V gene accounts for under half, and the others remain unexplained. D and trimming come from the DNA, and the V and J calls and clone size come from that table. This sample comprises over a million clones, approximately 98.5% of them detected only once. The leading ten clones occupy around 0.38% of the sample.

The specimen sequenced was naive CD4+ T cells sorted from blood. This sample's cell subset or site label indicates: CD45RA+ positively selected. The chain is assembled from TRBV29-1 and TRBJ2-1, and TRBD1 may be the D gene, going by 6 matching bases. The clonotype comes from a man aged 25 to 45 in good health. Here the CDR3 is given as CSVRTALDNEQFF. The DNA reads TGCAGCGTCCGGACAGCTTTAGACAATGAGCAGTTCTTC.